Below, one T cell receptor beta chain is given with its context. Its antigen is still unknown. Within one base of it there is no much larger clone, and no base qualities were kept. The CDR3 numbers 11 residues from cysteine through phenylalanine. The entry retains the CDR3 DNA only, 33 bases that are in frame from base 1. The junction shows trimming of 3 bases on V and 8 bases on J, plus 7 bases between the germline ends. CDR1 and CDR2, per the germline V gene, are MNHNS and SASEGT. The CDR3 regions of human TCRbeta chains were analyzed by immunosequencing. As for the original processing: TCRs in the repertoires were matched against a reference library of SARS-CoV-2-specific TCRs that had been generated with the MIRA antigen-specificity platform. Breadth meant the fraction of unique TCRs that were SARS-CoV-2-associated, whereas depth meant the fraction of total T cells that were SARS-CoV-2-associated. Using the MIRA data, each spike-specific TCR was mapped to the spike region that the TCR reacts to and placed in a CD4 or CD8 class. Log10-transformed breadth and depth values were compared by one-way ANOVA with Sidak's multiple comparisons tests. The table was pulled from immuneACCESS by TCRdb, which kept in-frame rearrangements only. Such tables lose some clones; where checked, under half of the loss comes from unresolved V genes, and the rest has no known cause. That table gives V, J and clone size, and the DNA gave D and trimming. The table for this sample lists roughly 160,000 clones; about 90% of them were counted only once. The ten largest clones capture approximately 2% of the sample.

The sample belongs to a study of T cell responses to AZD1222 COVID-19 vaccine (dated by TCRdb to about 2021). Study-wide context: AZD1222 recipients whose second dose came at about 4 weeks and those whose second dose came at about 12 weeks were combined into one group, since spike-specific TCR depth and breadth did not differ between the two schedules. A total of about 230 trial participants underwent TCR sequencing, of whom approximately 210 received two doses of AZD1222 and about 25 received two doses of the MenACWY control vaccine. Enrollment into the trials was organized by age into subgroups of 18-55, 56-69 and 70-plus years, and those subgroups contained roughly 150, 30 and 60 TCR-sequenced participants, respectively. Findings and caveats that apply to the study as a whole: Reportedly, almost half of the unique spike-specific TCRs recognized epitopes lying outside the regions that are mutated in the B.1.351 and B.1.1.7 variants. Because no samples from the day 14 peak response were available, repertoires could be characterized only after the peak T cell response. Participants were mostly white British and included more females than males, and it was suggested by the authors that clonal diversity may have been underestimated. Spike-specific TCR breadth and depth rose significantly after two AZD1222 doses compared with day 0 and with MenACWY recipients. In the small 56-69-year group, the increase in depth fell short of significance, most likely because of low power. Only a handful of AZD1222 recipients were SARS-CoV-2 seropositive at baseline, limiting conclusions about previously exposed vaccinees. The whole spike protein was spanned by vaccine-associated CD4 TCRs, and dominant responses were seen in regions 160-218 and 743-854.

The time point label, as the study defines it: baseline before first vaccination. Samples from vaccinated people were obtained from the UK trials COV001 and COV002, which included a single-blind randomized controlled phase 2/3 trial of AZD1222 (ChAdOx1 nCoV-19) in healthy adults. For TCRbeta chain sequencing, PBMC samples from trial participants were taken at day 0 and at day 28 after the second dose. The receptor was derived from an adult in good health. The receptor chain draws on TRBV6-1 and TRBJ1-1; there is no confident call for the D gene. Specimen: peripheral blood, collected on day 0 of AZD1222 vaccination. The CDR3 region has the sequence CASSDLAEAFF. The sequence in DNA is TGTGCCAGCAGTGATTTGGCCGAAGCTTTCTTT.